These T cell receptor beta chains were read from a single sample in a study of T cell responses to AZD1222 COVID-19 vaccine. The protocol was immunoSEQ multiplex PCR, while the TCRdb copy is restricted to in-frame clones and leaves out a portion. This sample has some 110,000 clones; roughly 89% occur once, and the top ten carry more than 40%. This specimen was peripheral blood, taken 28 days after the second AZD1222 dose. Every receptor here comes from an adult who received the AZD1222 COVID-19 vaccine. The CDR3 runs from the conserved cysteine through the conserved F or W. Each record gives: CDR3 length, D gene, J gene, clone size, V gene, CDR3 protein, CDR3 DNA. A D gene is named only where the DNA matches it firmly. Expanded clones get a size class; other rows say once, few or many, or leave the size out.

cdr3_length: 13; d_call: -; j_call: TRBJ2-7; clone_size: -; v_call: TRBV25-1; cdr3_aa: CASSQSGTWEQYF; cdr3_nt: TGTGCCAGCAGTCAATCTGGGACGTGGGAGCAGTACTTC
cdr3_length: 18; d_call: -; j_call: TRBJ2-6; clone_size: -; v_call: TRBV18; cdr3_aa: CASSRGGQTFPGANVLTF; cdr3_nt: TGTGCCAGCTCACGCGGGGGACAGACCTTCCCTGGGGCCAACGTCCTGACTTTC
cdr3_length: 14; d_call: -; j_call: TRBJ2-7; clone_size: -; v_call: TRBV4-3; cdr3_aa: CASSQGQGGPEQYF; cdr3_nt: TGCGCCAGCAGCCAAGGGCAGGGGGGGCCCGAGCAGTACTTC
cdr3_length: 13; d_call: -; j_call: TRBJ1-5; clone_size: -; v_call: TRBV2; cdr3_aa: CASIEGPKQPQHF; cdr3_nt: TGTGCCAGCATTGAAGGGCCCAAACAGCCCCAGCATTTT
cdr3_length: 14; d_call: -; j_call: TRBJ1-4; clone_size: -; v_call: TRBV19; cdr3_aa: CASIAGRGYEKLFF; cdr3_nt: TGTGCCAGTATCGCCGGACGGGGATATGAAAAACTGTTTTTT
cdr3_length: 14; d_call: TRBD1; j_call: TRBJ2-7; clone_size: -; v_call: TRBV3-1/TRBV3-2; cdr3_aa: CASRAGTGSYEQYF; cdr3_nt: TGTGCCAGCAGGGCCGGGACAGGCTCCTACGAGCAGTACTTC
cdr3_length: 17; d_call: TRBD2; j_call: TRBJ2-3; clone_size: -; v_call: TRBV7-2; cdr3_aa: CASSSAGVISSTDTQYF; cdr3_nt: TGTGCCAGCAGCTCGGCGGGAGTGATCTCTTCAACAGATACGCAGTATTTT
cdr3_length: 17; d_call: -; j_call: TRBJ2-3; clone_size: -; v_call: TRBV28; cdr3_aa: CASSLGAAPLPTDTQYF; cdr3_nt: TGTGCCAGCAGTTTAGGGGCAGCCCCCCTCCCCACAGATACGCAGTATTTT
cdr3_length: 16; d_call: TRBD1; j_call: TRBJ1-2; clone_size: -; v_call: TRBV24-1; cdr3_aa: CATSDSGQGLRYGYTF; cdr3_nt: TGTGCCACCAGTGACTCCGGACAGGGTCTCCGGTATGGCTACACCTTC
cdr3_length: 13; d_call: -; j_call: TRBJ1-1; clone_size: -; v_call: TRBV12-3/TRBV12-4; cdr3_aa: CASSYRDYTEAFF; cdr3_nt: TGTGCCAGCAGTTACAGGGACTACACTGAAGCTTTCTTT
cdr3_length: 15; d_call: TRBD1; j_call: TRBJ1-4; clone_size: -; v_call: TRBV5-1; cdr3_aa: CASSQGTDVNWELFF; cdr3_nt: TGCGCCAGCAGCCAGGGGACAGACGTTAATTGGGAACTGTTTTTT
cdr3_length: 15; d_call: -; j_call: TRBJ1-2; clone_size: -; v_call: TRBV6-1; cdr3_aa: CASSDRGAANYGYTF; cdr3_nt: TGTGCCAGCAGTGATCGTGGGGCCGCTAACTATGGCTACACCTTC
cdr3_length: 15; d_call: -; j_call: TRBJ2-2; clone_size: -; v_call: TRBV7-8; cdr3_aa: CASSFRRLSTGELFF; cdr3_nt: TGTGCCAGCAGCTTCCGTAGACTAAGCACCGGGGAGCTGTTTTTT
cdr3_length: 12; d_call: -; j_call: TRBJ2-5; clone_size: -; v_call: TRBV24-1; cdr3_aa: CAPLTRQETQYF; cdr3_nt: TGTGCCCCCCTGACTAGGCAAGAGACCCAGTACTTC
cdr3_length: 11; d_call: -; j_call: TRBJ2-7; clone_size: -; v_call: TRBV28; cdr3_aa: CASNTPTEQYF; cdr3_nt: TGTGCCAGCAATACTCCTACGGAGCAGTACTTC
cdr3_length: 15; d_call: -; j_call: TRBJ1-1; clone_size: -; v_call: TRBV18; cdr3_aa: CASSPPTGANTEAFF; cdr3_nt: TGTGCCAGCTCACCGCCGACAGGAGCGAACACTGAAGCTTTCTTT
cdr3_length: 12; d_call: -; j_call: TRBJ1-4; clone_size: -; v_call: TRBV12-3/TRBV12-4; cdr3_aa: CASTTLSEKLFF; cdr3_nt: TGTGCCAGCACTACACTAAGTGAAAAACTGTTTTTT
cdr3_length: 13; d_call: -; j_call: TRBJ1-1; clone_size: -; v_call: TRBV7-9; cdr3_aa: CASTQNSGSEAFF; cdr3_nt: TGTGCCAGCACCCAGAATTCCGGGAGTGAAGCTTTCTTT
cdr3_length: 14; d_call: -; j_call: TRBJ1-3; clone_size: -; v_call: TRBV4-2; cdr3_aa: CASSQVGGGNTIYF; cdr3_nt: TGTGCCAGCAGCCAAGTGGGAGGAGGAAACACCATATATTTT
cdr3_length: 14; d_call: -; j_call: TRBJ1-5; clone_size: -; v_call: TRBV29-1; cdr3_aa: CSVGWGNSNQPQHF; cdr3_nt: TGCAGCGTTGGATGGGGCAATAGCAATCAGCCCCAGCATTTT
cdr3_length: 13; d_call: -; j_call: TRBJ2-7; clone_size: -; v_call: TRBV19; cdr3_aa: CASRESAAVEQYF; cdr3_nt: TGTGCCAGTAGAGAGAGCGCCGCGGTCGAGCAGTACTTC
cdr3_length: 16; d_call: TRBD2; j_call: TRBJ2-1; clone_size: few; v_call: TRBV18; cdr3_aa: CASSPGLAGGPSEQFF; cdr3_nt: TGTGCCAGCTCACCAGGCCTAGCGGGAGGGCCAAGTGAGCAGTTCTTC
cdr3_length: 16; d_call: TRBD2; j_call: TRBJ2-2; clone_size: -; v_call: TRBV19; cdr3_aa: CASSSRLAGRTGELFF; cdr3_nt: TGTGCCAGTAGTTCCAGACTAGCGGGAAGGACCGGGGAGCTGTTTTTT
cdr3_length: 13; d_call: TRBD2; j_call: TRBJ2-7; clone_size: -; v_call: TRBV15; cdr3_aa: CATSRDPAGAGYF; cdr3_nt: TGTGCCACCAGCAGAGATCCGGCGGGAGCGGGCTACTTC
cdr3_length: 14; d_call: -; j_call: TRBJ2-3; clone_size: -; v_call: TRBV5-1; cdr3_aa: CASRWSIYTDTQYF; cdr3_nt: TGCGCCAGCAGATGGTCCATTTACACAGATACGCAGTATTTT
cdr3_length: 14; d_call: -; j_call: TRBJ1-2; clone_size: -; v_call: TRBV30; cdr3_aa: CAWEKGRFNYGYTF; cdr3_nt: TGTGCCTGGGAGAAGGGACGGTTTAACTATGGCTACACCTTC
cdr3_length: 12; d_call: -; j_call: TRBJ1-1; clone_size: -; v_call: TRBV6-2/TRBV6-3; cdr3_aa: CASSLPQGATFF; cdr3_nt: TGTGCCAGCAGCCTCCCACAGGGCGCAACTTTCTTT
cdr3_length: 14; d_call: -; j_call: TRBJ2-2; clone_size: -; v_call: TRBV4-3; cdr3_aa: CASSQEDNTGELFF; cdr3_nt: TGCGCCAGCAGCCAAGAGGACAACACCGGGGAGCTGTTTTTT
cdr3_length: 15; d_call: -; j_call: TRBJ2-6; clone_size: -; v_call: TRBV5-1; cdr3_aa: CASSEANSGANVLTF; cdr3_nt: TGCGCCAGCAGCGAGGCCAACTCTGGGGCCAACGTCCTGACTTTC
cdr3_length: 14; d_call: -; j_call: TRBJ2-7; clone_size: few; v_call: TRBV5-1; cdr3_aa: CASSFRDGDYEQYF; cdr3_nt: TGCGCCAGCAGCTTCCGGGACGGGGACTACGAGCAGTACTTC
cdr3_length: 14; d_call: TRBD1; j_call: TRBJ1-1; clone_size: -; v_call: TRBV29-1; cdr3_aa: CSVAGTAMNTEAFF; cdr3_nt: TGCAGCGTTGCCGGGACAGCAATGAACACTGAAGCTTTCTTT
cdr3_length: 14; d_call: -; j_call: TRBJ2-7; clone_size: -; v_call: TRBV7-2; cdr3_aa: CASSLVGGSYEQYF; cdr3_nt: TGTGCCAGCAGCTTAGTGGGGGGCTCCTACGAGCAGTACTTC
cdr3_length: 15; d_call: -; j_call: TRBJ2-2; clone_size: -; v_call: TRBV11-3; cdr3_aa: CASSSGGKNTGELFF; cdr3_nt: TGTGCCAGCAGCTCCGGAGGAAAGAACACCGGGGAGCTGTTTTTT
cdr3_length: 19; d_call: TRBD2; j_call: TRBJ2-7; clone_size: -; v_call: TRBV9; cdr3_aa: CASSSRLAGGLTRTDEQYF; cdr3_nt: TGTGCCAGCAGCTCTCGACTAGCGGGAGGCCTAACTCGAACCGACGAGCAGTACTTC
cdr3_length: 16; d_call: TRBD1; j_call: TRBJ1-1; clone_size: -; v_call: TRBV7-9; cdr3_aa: CASSSLTGGLYTEAFF; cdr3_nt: TGTGCCAGCAGCTCCCTGACAGGGGGCTTGTACACTGAAGCTTTCTTT
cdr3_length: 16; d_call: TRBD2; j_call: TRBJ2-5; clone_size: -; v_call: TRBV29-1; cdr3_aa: CSVEGLAGGPRETQYF; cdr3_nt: TGCAGCGTTGAGGGACTAGCGGGAGGGCCGAGGGAGACCCAGTACTTC
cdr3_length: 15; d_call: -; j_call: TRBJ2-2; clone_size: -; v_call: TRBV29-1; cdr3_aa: CSVKLPGISTGELFF; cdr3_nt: TGCAGCGTTAAATTGCCGGGGATTAGTACCGGGGAGCTGTTTTTT
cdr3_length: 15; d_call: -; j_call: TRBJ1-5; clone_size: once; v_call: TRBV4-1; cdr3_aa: CASSHPGTGNQPQHF; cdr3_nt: TGCGCCAGCAGCCATCCCGGGACGGGGAATCAGCCCCAGCATTTT
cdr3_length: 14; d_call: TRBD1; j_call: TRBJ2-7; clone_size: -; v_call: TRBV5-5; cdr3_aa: CASSWGTGGEVSYF; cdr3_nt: TGTGCCAGCAGCTGGGGGACAGGGGGCGAGGTTTCCTACTTC
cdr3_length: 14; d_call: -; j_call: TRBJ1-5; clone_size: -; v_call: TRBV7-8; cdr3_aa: CASSLGANNQPQHF; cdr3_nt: TGTGCCAGCAGCTTAGGGGCCAACAATCAGCCCCAGCATTTT
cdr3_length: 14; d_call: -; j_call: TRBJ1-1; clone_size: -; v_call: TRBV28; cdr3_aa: CASRPPIQNTEAFF; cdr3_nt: TGTGCCAGCAGGCCACCGATCCAGAACACTGAAGCTTTCTTT